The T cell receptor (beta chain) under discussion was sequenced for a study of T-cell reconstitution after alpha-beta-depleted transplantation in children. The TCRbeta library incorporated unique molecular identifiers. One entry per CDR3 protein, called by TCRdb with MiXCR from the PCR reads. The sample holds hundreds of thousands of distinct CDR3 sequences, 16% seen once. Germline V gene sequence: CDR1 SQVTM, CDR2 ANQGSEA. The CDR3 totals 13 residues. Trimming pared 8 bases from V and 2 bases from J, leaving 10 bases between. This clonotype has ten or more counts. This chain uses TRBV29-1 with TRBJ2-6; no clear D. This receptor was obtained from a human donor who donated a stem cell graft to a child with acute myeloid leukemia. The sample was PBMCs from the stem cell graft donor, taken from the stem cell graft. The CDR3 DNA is TGCAGCACCCGTCTGCCTGGGGCCAACGTCCTGACTTTC. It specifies CSTRLPGANVLTF.